This T cell receptor beta chain derives from a study of a mutant IDH1 vaccine in newly diagnosed glioma. Looking at the study overall: Vaccination started 4-6 weeks after radiotherapy alone, or with temozolomide cycles.

Assay: immunoSEQ multiplex PCR; the TCRdb copy retains only in-frame clones and omits some. This sample has approximately 110,000 clones; 75% to 90% occur once, and the top ten carry roughly 0.61%. Specified time point: week 11, during vaccination. Every single dose of the vaccine, 300 ug of mutant IDH1 20-mer peptide, came with topical imiquimod. Every donor had a new WHO grade 3 or 4 astrocytoma that was IDH1-mutant, with loss of nuclear ATRX. Trimming removed 1 base at V and 3 bases at J, with 10 bases between. Germline CDR1 is SGHAT and CDR2 is FQNNGV. The CDR3 runs to 16 residues. A note on this clone: What it binds is unknown.

This material consisted of PBMCs, taken from a glioma patient whose treatment included an IDH1 peptide vaccine. This receptor was obtained from a woman aged 50 to 60 with glioma. V gene TRBV11-2 combines with J gene TRBJ1-6; the D gene is possibly TRBD1 (5 bases). The CDR3 nucleotides read TGTGCCAGCAGCTTAGCTCGGGGGATCTATAATTCACCCCTCCACTTT. Protein product: CASSLARGIYNSPLHF.